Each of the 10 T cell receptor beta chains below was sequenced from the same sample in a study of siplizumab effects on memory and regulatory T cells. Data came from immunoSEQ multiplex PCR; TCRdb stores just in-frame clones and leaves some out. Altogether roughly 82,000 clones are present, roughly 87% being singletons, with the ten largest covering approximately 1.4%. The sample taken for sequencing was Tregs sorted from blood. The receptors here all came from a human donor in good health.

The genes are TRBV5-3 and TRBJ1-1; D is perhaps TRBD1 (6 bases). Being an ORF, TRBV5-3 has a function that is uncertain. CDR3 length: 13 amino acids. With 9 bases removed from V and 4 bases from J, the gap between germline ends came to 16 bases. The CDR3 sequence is CANNRAGTTEAFF. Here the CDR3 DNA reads TGTGCCAACAACAGGGCCGGGACCACTGAAGCTTTCTTT.

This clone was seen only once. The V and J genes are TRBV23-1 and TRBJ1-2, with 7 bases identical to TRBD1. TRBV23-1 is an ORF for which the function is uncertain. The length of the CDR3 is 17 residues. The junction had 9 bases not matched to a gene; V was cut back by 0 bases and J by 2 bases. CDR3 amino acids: CASSQSRGKGMNYGYTF. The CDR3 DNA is TGCGCCAGCAGTCAATCCAGGGGGAAGGGCATGAACTATGGCTACACCTTC.

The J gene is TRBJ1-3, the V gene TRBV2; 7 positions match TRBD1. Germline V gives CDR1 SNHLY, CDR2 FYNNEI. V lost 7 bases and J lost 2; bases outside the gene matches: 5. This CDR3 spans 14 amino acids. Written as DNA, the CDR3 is TGTGCCAGCACAGGGGGGCGTACTGGAAACACCATATATTTT. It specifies CASTGGRTGNTIYF. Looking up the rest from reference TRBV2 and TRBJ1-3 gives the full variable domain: EPEVTQTPSHQVTQMGQEVILRCVPISNHLYFYWYRQILGQKVEFLVSFYNNEISEKSEIFDDQFSVERPDGSNFTLKIRSTKLEDSAMYFCASTGGRTGNTIYFGEGSWLTVV.

The CDR3: CASSLGAGGAYNEQFF. The CDR3 bases are TGTGCCAGCAGCTTAGGAGCGGGGGGCGCCTACAATGAGCAGTTCTTC. This chain uses TRBV11-1 with TRBJ2-1; TRBD2 aligns across 9 bases. Germline V lookup: CDR1 SGHAT, CDR2 FQDESV (reference sequence). The length of the CDR3 is 16 residues. J was trimmed by 2 bases and V by 1 base; bases with no gene match: 3.

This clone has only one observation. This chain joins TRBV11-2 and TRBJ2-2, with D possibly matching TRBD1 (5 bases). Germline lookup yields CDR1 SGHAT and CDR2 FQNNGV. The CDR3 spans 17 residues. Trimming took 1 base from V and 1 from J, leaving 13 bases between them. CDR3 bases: TGTGCCAGCAGCTTAGGGGTCCTGGGGCAGAACACCGGGGAGCTGTTTTTT. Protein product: CASSLGVLGQNTGELFF.

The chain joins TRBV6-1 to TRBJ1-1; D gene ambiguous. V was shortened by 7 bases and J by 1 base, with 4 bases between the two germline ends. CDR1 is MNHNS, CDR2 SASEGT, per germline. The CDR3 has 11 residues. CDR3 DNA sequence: TGTGCCAGCATGAGGAACACTGAAGCTTTCTTT. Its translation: CASMRNTEAFF.

CDR3 coding DNA: TGTGCCAGCAGTTTAAGGGGGCAGGCTTACCAGCCCCAGCATTTT. Its protein product is CASSLRGQAYQPQHF. V is TRBV27 and J is TRBJ1-5, with 7 bases lining up with TRBD1. The V and J ends lost 2 bases and 7 bases, in that order; junction bases with no gene match: 8. This CDR3 has 15 amino acids. Germline V gene data show CDR1 as MNHEY and CDR2 as SMNVEV (reference sequence).

CDR3 residues: CASSEDIASDQYF. The CDR3 bases are TGTGCCAGCAGTGAAGATATAGCTAGCGACCAGTACTTC. This sequence joins TRBV2 and TRBJ2-5; TRBD2 might be the D (6 bases). Deletions cut 1 base from V and 10 bases from J, with 13 bases between. There are 13 residues in the CDR3. Germline V gene sequence: CDR1 SNHLY, CDR2 FYNNEI.

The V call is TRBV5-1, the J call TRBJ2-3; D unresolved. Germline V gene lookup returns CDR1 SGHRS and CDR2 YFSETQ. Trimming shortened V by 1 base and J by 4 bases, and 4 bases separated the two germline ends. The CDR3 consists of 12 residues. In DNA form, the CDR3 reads TGCGCCAGCAGCTTGTCCGCAGATACGCAGTATTTT. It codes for CASSLSADTQYF.

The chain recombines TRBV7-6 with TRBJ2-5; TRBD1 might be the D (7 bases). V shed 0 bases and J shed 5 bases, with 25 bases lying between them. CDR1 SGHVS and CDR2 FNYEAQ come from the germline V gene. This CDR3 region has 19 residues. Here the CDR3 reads CASSLAPLGGGGSRETQYF. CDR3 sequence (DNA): TGTGCCAGCAGCTTAGCTCCCCTCGGAGGAGGGGGCTCCAGGGAGACCCAGTACTTC. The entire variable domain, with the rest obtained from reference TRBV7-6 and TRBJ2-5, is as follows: GAGVSQSPRYKVTKRGQDVALRCDPISGHVSLYWYRQALGQGPEFLTYFNYEAQQDKSGLPNDRFSAERPEGSISTLTIQRTEQRDSAMYRCASSLAPLGGGGSRETQYFGPGTRLLVL.